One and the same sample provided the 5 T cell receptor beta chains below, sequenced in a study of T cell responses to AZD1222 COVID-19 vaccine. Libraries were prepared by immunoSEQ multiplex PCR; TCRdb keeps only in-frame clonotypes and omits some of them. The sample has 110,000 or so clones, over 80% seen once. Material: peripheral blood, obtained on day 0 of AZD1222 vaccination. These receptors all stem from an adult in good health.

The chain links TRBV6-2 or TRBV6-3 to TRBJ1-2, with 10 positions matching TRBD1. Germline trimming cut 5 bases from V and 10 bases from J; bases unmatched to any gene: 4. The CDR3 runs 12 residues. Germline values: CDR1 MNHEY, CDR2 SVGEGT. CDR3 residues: CASSNRQGAYTF. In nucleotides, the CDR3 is TGTGCCAGCAGTAACCGACAGGGGGCCTACACCTTC.

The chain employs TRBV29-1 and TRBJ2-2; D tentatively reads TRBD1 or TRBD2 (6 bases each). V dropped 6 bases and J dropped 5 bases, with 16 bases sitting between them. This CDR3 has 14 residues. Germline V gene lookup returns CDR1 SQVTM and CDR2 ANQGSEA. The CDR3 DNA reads TGCAGCGTACGAGGGGGGACAACAACCGGGGAGCTGTTTTTT. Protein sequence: CSVRGGTTTGELFF.

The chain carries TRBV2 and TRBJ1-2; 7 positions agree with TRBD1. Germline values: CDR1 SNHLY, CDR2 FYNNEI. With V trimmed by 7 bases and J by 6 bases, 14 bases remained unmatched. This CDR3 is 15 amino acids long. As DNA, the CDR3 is TGTGCCAGCATCGGGGAGACAGGGATCCATGATGGCTACACCTTC. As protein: CASIGETGIHDGYTF.

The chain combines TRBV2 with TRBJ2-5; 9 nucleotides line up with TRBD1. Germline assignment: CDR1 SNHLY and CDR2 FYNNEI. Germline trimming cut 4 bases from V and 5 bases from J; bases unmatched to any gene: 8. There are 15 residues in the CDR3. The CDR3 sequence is CASSGTGGARETQYF. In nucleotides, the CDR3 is TGTGCCAGCAGTGGAACAGGGGGCGCCCGGGAGACCCAGTACTTC.

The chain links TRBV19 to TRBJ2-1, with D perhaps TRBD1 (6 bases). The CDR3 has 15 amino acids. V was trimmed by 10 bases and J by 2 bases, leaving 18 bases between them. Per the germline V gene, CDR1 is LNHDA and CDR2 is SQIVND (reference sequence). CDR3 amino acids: CATRLRDTTYNEQFF. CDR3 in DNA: TGTGCCACGAGACTACGGGACACTACCTACAATGAGCAGTTCTTC.